The clone carrying this T cell receptor (beta chain) has a handful of counts. Its antigen is still unknown. The authors made TCR beta libraries by quantitative 5'-RACE with molecular barcodes. Each CDR3 protein gets one entry after TCRdb re-called the 5' RACE reads with MiXCR. The profile shows 200,000 to 250,000 distinct CDR3 sequences, roughly 18% of them singletons. This sample was taken from a study of CD8 T cells in ankylosing spondylitis. Notes on the study in general: Seemingly distinctive of ankylosing spondylitis blood was a TCR beta motif formed by eight highly homologous variants.

Per germline, CDR1 DFQATT and CDR2 SNEGSKA (reference sequence). V was clipped by 0 bases and J by 4 bases, with 12 bases between them. The CDR3 spans 15 residues. The TCR sequence derives from a male donor with ankylosing spondylitis. The J gene is TRBJ1-4, the V gene TRBV20-1; maybe TRBD1 (5 bases). Sequencing used blood, either unsorted or a sorted T cell fraction (not recorded which). The CDR3 here is CSARDVTGGNEKLFF. The CDR3 bases are TGCAGTGCTAGAGATGTAACAGGCGGTAATGAAAAACTGTTTTTT.